Listed below are T cell receptor beta chains from one sample, sequenced in a study of CD8+ T cells in alopecia areata. Sequenced by immunoSEQ multiplex PCR; TCRdb stores in-frame clones only, minus some. Altogether 150,000 to 200,000 clones are present, 50% to 65% being singletons, with the ten largest covering 4.8%. The sequenced sample was CD4+ T cells sorted from blood. The receptors stem from a human donor in good health. Each CDR3 is given with its conserved first and last residue. Fields, in order: J gene, V gene, D gene, clone size, CDR3 DNA, CDR3 protein. A D gene is named only where the DNA matches it firmly. Only part of the rows carry a size: once, few, many, or a class if the clone is expanded.

TRBJ1-2 TRBV30 NA NA TGTGCCTGGAGCGGCAGGGACGCCTACACCTTC CAWSGRDAYTF
TRBJ2-7 TRBV6-1 TRBD2 NA TGTGCCAGCAGTGAGACGGTAGGACTAGCGGCCTACGAGCAGTACTTC CASSETVGLAAYEQYF
TRBJ2-2 TRBV27 TRBD1 few TGTGCCAGCAGTTTCAAGACAGGGATCAGCGGGGAGCTGTTTTTT CASSFKTGISGELFF
TRBJ2-3 TRBV5-1 NA few TGCGCCAGCAGCGCGGCCAGAAATACGCAGTATTTT CASSAARNTQYF
TRBJ1-5 TRBV6-1 TRBD1 NA TGTGCCAGCAGTGGACAGGGGGCCAATCAGCCCCAGCATTTT CASSGQGANQPQHF
TRBJ2-7 TRBV5-6 NA NA TGTGCCAGCAGCTTGGTCGTAGGGGGATATACGCAAAGGACCTACGAGCAGTACTTC CASSLVVGGYTQRTYEQYF
TRBJ2-1 TRBV4-1 TRBD2 NA TGCGCCAGCAGCCAAGATCAGCTCGGGAGGTACTACAATGAGCAGTTCTTC CASSQDQLGRYYNEQFF
TRBJ2-5 TRBV9 TRBD2 NA TGTGCCAGCAGTCCTACCTTAGCGGGAGGCGGGGAGACCCAGTACTTC CASSPTLAGGGETQYF
TRBJ1-1 TRBV2 TRBD1 NA TGTGCCATCTCGGGACAGGGAGTCGGCACTGAAGCTTTCTTT CAISGQGVGTEAFF
TRBJ2-5 TRBV27 TRBD1 NA TGTGCCAGCAGCAACCTAAACCCGGGACAGAAAGAGACCCAGTACTTC CASSNLNPGQKETQYF
TRBJ2-7 TRBV29-1 NA NA TGCAGCGTTGTACAGTCCTACGAGCAGTACTTC CSVVQSYEQYF
TRBJ1-5 TRBV7-3 NA NA TGTGCCAGCAGCGCTGGCGCGGGGCAGCCCCAGCATTTT CASSAGAGQPQHF
TRBJ2-2 TRBV6-4 NA NA TGTGCCAGCAGTAGACATGGCTCGGACACCGGGGAGCTGTTTTTT CASSRHGSDTGELFF
TRBJ1-5 TRBV2 NA NA TGTGCCAGCCGAGAGGGGAAGACCGGTCAGCCCCAGCATTTT CASREGKTGQPQHF
TRBJ2-7 TRBV30 NA once TGTGCCTGGGGAAGCGCGAACCCGGGCTACGAGCAGTACTTC CAWGSANPGYEQYF
TRBJ2-7 TRBV6-5 NA NA TGTGCCAGCAGATCAGTCTCCTACGAGCAGTACTTC CASRSVSYEQYF
TRBJ2-4 TRBV29-1 NA NA TGCAGCGTCCTTGACATTGGAGCCAAAAACATTCAGTACTTC CSVLDIGAKNIQYF
TRBJ2-3 TRBV5-6 NA few TGTGCCAGCAGCTTGTTGCGGGGAAGGTCGGCAGATACGCAGTATTTT CASSLLRGRSADTQYF
TRBJ1-5 TRBV29-1 NA NA TGCAGCGTTGAAGATGGACGGGGTCAGCCCCAGCATTTT CSVEDGRGQPQHF
TRBJ1-2 TRBV19 NA once TGTGCCAGTCGGGGGTTCTCCTATGGCTACACCTTC CASRGFSYGYTF
TRBJ2-1 TRBV29-1 TRBD2 NA TGCAGCGCACTAGCGGGAGCCCGTCCACGCTCCTACAATGAGCAGTTCTTC CSALAGARPRSYNEQFF
TRBJ2-7 TRBV4-2 TRBD2 NA TGTGCCAGCAGCCAGACTAGCGGAGGTTCCTACGAGCAGTACTTC CASSQTSGGSYEQYF
TRBJ2-1 TRBV7-8 TRBD2 NA TGTGCCAGCAGCCGACTAGCCAATGAGCAGTTCTTC CASSRLANEQFF
TRBJ2-5 TRBV15 TRBD2 few TGTGCCACCAGCAGGACTAGCCTTATTGAGGAGACCCAGTACTTC CATSRTSLIEETQYF
TRBJ2-1 TRBV25-1 NA NA TGTGCCAGCCGTGACCGAGGCCCTCCGGATGAGCAGTTCTTC CASRDRGPPDEQFF
TRBJ2-1 TRBV28 NA NA TGTGCCAGCAGAAGTCCGGGCCAAGAGCAGTTCTTC CASRSPGQEQFF
TRBJ2-5 TRBV11-1 NA NA TGTGCCAGCAGCTCCGAATACCAAGAGACCCAGTACTTC CASSSEYQETQYF
TRBJ2-3 TRBV4-1 NA once TGCGCCAGCAGCCAAGTAGGGACTAGCACAGATACGCAGTATTTT CASSQVGTSTDTQYF
TRBJ2-2 TRBV30 NA NA TGTGCCTGGAGTGTACTGGGATCGAACACCGGGGAGCTGTTTTTT CAWSVLGSNTGELFF
TRBJ2-2 TRBV19 NA NA TGTGCCAGTAGTAGACACACGAACACCGGGGAGCTGTTTTTT CASSRHTNTGELFF
TRBJ2-1 TRBV5-1 TRBD2 few TGCGCCAGCAGCTTCGAAAGACTAGCGGGCTACAATGAGCAGTTCTTC CASSFERLAGYNEQFF
TRBJ1-2 TRBV5-1 TRBD1 NA TGCGCCAGCCAGGGGGTACGAGGCTACACCTTC CASQGVRGYTF
TRBJ2-2 TRBV29-1 TRBD2 NA TGCAGCGTGGACGTGAGACTAGCGGGTCGAACGAACACCGGGGAGCTGTTTTTT CSVDVRLAGRTNTGELFF
TRBJ2-7 TRBV28 TRBD2 NA TGTGCCAGCAGTCCACCCACTAGTGCGGGAGAGGCGTACGAGCAGTACTTC CASSPPTSAGEAYEQYF
TRBJ1-2 TRBV7-8 NA NA TGTGCCAGCAGCTTAGTTGAGGGTTCTGGCTACACCTTC CASSLVEGSGYTF
TRBJ1-5 TRBV4-1 TRBD1 NA TGCGCCAGCAGCCAAGTACAGGGGGACAATCAGCCCCAGCATTTT CASSQVQGDNQPQHF
TRBJ1-2 TRBV30 NA NA TGTGCCTGGCTACAGGGAAGATATGGCTACACCTTC CAWLQGRYGYTF
TRBJ2-7 TRBV29-1 NA few TGCAGCGTTGGATGGGGAAACTACGAGCAGTACTTC CSVGWGNYEQYF
TRBJ2-5 TRBV19 NA NA TGTGCCAGTAGTCGGCAGGGACGAGAGACCCAGTACTTC CASSRQGRETQYF
TRBJ1-1 TRBV29-1 NA NA TGCAGCGGTCGTGGGGGGGAAAGGACGAGCGACACTGAAGCTTTCTTT CSGRGGERTSDTEAFF
TRBJ2-5 TRBV29-1 NA NA TGCAGCGTTTCCCCAGTTCCAGAGACCCAGTACTTC CSVSPVPETQYF
TRBJ2-1 TRBV5-6 NA NA TGTGCCAGCAGCCTGGACAGCCATGAGCAGTTCTTC CASSLDSHEQFF
TRBJ2-2 TRBV30 NA NA TGTGCCTGGAACCGACAGGCGAACACCGGGGAGCTGTTTTTT CAWNRQANTGELFF
TRBJ2-7 TRBV11-2 NA once TGTGCCAGCAGCTTATCGGACACCCTATCCTACGAGCAGTACTTC CASSLSDTLSYEQYF
TRBJ1-5 TRBV19 TRBD1 NA TGTGCCAGTAGTATAGCCAGGGGGCGCAAGGTGGGCAATCAGCCCCAGCATTTT CASSIARGRKVGNQPQHF
TRBJ2-7 TRBV5-1 TRBD2 NA TGCGCCAGCAGCTTGGCCGGGAGGTACGAGCAGTACTTC CASSLAGRYEQYF
TRBJ2-2 TRBV4-1 NA few TGCGCCAGCAGCCAAGATTATGCCAGGGGCACCGGGGAGCTGTTTTTT CASSQDYARGTGELFF
TRBJ2-7 TRBV30 TRBD1 NA TGTGCCTCCCCACGGACAGGCTCCTACGAGCAGTACTTC CASPRTGSYEQYF
TRBJ2-3 TRBV7-2 NA few TGTGCCAGCAGCCACTTAGATACGCAGTATTTT CASSHLDTQYF
TRBJ2-3 TRBV15 TRBD2 NA TGTGCCACCCTGGGGGGAGGGACAGATACGCAGTATTTT CATLGGGTDTQYF
TRBJ2-1 TRBV29-1 NA NA TGCAGCGTTTCAGCGACCCCCTACAATGAGCAGTTCTTC CSVSATPYNEQFF
TRBJ2-2 TRBV6-5 TRBD1 NA TGTGCCAGTTCAATACAGGGGGCGGTCGCCGGGGAGCTGTTTTTT CASSIQGAVAGELFF